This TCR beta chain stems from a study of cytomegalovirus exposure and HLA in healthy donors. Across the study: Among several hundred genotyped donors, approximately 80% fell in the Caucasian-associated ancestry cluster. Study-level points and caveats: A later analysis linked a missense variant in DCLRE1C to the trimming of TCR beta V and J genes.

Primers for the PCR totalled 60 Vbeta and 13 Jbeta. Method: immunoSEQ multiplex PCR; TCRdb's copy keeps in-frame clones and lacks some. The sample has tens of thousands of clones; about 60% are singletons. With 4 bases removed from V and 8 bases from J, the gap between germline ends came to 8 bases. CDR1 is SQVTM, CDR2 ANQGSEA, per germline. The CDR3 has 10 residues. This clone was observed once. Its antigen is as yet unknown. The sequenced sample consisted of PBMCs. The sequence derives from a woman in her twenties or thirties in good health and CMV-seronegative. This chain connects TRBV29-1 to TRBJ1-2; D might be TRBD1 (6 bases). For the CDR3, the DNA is TGCAGCGTTGGGGGGGGCGGCTACACCTTC. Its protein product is CSVGGGGYTF.